The clone carrying this TCR beta chain was observed a few times. The data belong to a study of OX40 agonist ivuxolimab in advanced cancers. Data came from immunoSEQ multiplex PCR; TCRdb stores just in-frame clones and leaves some out. The data contain about 73,000 clones, around 90% of them singletons. Sequences were derived from CD4+ or CD8+ T cells sorted from blood, sampled in a trial of the OX40 agonist ivuxolimab. This receptor was taken from an adult with an advanced solid tumor such as melanoma, head and neck, liver or kidney cancer.

The CDR3 here is CASSEEGADVWGMAYGYTF. The CDR3 coding sequence is TGTGCCAGCAGTGAAGAAGGTGCCGACGTTTGGGGGATGGCCTATGGCTACACCTTC. This sequence joins TRBV6-1 and TRBJ1-2; D may be TRBD1 (5 bases). The CDR3 spans 19 residues. Trimming took off 1 base at V and 4 bases at J, with 25 bases between the two ends. Germline V gives CDR1 MNHNS, CDR2 SASEGT.